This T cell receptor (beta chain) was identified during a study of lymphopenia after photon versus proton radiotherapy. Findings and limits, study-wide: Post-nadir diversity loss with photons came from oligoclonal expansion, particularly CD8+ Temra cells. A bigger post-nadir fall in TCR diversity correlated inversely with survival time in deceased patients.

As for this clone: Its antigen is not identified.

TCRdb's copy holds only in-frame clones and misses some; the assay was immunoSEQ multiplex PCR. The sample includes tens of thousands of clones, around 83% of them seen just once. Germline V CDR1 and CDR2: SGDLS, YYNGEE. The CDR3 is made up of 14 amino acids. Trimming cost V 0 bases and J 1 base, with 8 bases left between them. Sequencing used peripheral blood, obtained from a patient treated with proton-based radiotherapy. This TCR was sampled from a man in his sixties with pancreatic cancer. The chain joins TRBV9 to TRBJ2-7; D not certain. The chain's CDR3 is CASSVAAGSYEQYF. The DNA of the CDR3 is TGTGCCAGCAGCGTAGCTGCCGGGTCCTACGAGCAGTACTTC.